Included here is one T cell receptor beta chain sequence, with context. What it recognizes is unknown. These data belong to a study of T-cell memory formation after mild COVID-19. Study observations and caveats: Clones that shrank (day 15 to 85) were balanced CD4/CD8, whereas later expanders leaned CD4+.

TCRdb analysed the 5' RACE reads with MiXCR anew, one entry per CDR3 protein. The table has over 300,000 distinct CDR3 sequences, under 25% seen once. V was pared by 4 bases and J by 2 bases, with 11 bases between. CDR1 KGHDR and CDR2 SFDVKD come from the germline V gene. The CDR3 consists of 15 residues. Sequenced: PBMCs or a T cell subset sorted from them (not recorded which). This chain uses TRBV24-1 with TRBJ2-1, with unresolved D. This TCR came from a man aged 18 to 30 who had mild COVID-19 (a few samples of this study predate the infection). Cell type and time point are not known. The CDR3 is CATSDDTPPYNEQFF. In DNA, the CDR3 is TGTGCCACCAGTGACGACACGCCCCCCTACAATGAGCAGTTCTTC.